The 21 T cell receptor beta chains given below trace back to one sample, sequenced in a study of chemoradiotherapy in HPV16-positive cancers. Only in-frame clones appear in the TCRdb table, and some are missing; sequencing was by immunoSEQ multiplex PCR. The profile shows roughly 15,000 clones, more than 70% of them singletons. The sample was gathered from a patient who underwent chemoradiotherapy. The receptors were sampled from a human donor with HPV-associated anogenital cancer.

This chain uses TRBV30 with TRBJ1-1; no firm D call. The CDR3 covers 13 residues. Germline-derived CDR1 and CDR2 are GTSNPN and SVGIG (reference sequence). Trimming pared 2 bases from V and 1 base from J, leaving 8 bases between. The CDR3 spells CAWSRRANTEAFF. CDR3 nucleotides: TGTGCCTGGAGTAGAAGGGCGAACACTGAAGCTTTCTTT.

The genes are TRBV5-4 and TRBJ1-1; D uncertain. The V gene lost 0 bases and the J gene lost 11 bases, with 8 bases spanning the gap. Germline-derived CDR1 and CDR2 are SGHNT and YYREEE (reference sequence). The CDR3 spans 11 residues. This CDR3 reads CASSLDKEAFF. CDR3 in DNA: TGTGCCAGCAGCTTGGACAAGGAGGCTTTCTTT.

The chain links TRBV7-2 to TRBJ2-7, with D possibly being TRBD1 (6 bases). The CDR3 consists of 15 residues. Germline V gene lookup returns CDR1 SGHTA and CDR2 FQGNSA. Trimming removed 5 bases from V and 3 bases from J, with 17 bases in between. CDR3 protein: CASSRTRRGNYEQYF. The CDR3 coding sequence is TGTGCCAGCAGCCGCACTCGCAGGGGCAACTACGAGCAGTACTTC.

The rearrangement uses TRBV18 and TRBJ2-5; 12 bases match TRBD1. This CDR3 has 15 residues. Unmatched junction bases numbered 4, after V lost 3 bases and J lost 5 bases. The V gene's germline CDR1 is KGHSH and CDR2 LQKENI. CDR3 amino acids: CASSPGQGAWETQYF. CDR3 coding DNA: TGTGCCAGCTCACCGGGACAGGGGGCTTGGGAGACCCAGTACTTC.

The genes are TRBV9 and TRBJ2-5; possible D gene TRBD1, 6 bases. Looked up from germline, CDR1 is SGDLS and CDR2 is YYNGEE. Trimming took 2 bases from V and 2 from J, leaving 10 bases between them. CDR3 length equals 14 residues. The CDR3 DNA is TGTGCCAGCAGCGTGTTAGGACAGCAAGAGACCCAGTACTTC. Translated, it gives CASSVLGQQETQYF.

The gene calls are TRBV5-1 and TRBJ2-1, with D perhaps given as TRBD1 or TRBD2 (7 bases each). The CDR3 sequence is 16 residues long. Germline V gene lookup returns CDR1 SGHRS and CDR2 YFSETQ. The V end lost 4 bases, the J end lost 1 base, and 15 bases lay between the germline ends. The CDR3 DNA follows: TGCGCCAGCAGCCAGAGACAGGGACTATCCTACAATGAGCAGTTCTTC. Its translation: CASSQRQGLSYNEQFF.

The chain employs TRBV27 and TRBJ2-5, with 9 bases identical to TRBD1. The CDR3 contains 15 residues. The V gene end was trimmed by 3 bases and the J gene end by 5 bases; junction bases not matched to a gene: 7. From germline, CDR1 is MNHEY and CDR2 SMNVEV (reference sequence). In DNA form, the CDR3 reads TGTGCCAGCAGTTTTAGAGGGGACAGGGCGGAGACCCAGTACTTC. This translates into CASSFRGDRAETQYF.

The J gene is TRBJ2-4, the V gene TRBV19, with D uncertain. The CDR3 has 13 amino acids. V shed 7 bases and J shed 3 bases, with 10 bases lying between them. The V gene's germline CDR1 is LNHDA and CDR2 SQIVND (reference sequence). The CDR3 coding sequence is TGTGCCAGTACTCCTTACTTCAAAAACATTCAGTACTTC. Its protein product is CASTPYFKNIQYF.

The chain joins TRBV5-4 to TRBJ2-1; 14 positions agree with TRBD2. CDR3 size: 16 residues. CDR1 SGHNT and CDR2 YYREEE come from the germline V gene (reference sequence). The ends lost 1 base at V and 5 bases at J; junction bases unmatched: 2. CDR3 region: CASSLKGLAGDNEQFF. CDR3 DNA sequence: TGTGCCAGCAGCTTGAAGGGACTAGCGGGGGACAATGAGCAGTTCTTC. The full variable domain, in which reference TRBV5-4 and TRBJ2-1 provide the parts outside the CDR3, is ETGVTQSPTHLIKTRGQQVTLRCSSQSGHNTVSWYQQALGQGPQFIFQYYREEENGRGNFPPRFSGLQFPNYSSELNVNALELDDSALYLCASSLKGLAGDNEQFFGPGTRLTVL.

The count of this clone is one. The chain couples TRBV29-1 to TRBJ2-3; TRBD2 matches 9 bases. The germline CDR1 and CDR2 sequences are SQVTM and ANQGSEA. This CDR3 region has 14 residues. Trimming cost V 3 bases and J 5 bases; bases outside gene matches: 6. The CDR3 coding sequence is TGCAGCGTTGAGCCTAGCGGGGTGGGAGATACGCAGTATTTT. Translated, it gives CSVEPSGVGDTQYF.

J is TRBJ1-1 and V is TRBV23-1; TRBD1 matches 8 bases. TRBV23-1 is reported as an ORF; its role is uncertain. Unmatched junction bases numbered 6, after V lost 0 bases and J lost 9 bases. The CDR3 is 14 residues long. CDR3 loop: CASSQSPGGAKAFF. The CDR3 DNA sequence: TGCGCCAGCAGTCAATCACCAGGGGGCGCGAAAGCTTTCTTT.

The chain combines TRBV9 with TRBJ1-3, with 7 bases fitting TRBD1. V lost 1 base, J lost 0 bases, and 10 bases stayed unmatched. In germline, CDR1 is SGDLS, CDR2 YYNGEE. This CDR3 has 18 residues. The CDR3 nucleotides are TGTGCCAGCAGCGTACGACCCCTCCCAGGGGGCTCTGGAAACACCATATATTTT. This gives the protein CASSVRPLPGGSGNTIYF.

The chain combines TRBV10-2 with TRBJ1-5; D is uncertain. Germline CDR1 WSHSY, CDR2 SAAADI. This CDR3 spans 13 amino acids. V lost 4 bases and J lost 4, with 8 bases in between. In nucleotides, the CDR3 is TGCGCCAGCAGTGCCGCGTTAAATCAGCCCCAGCATTTT. Protein sequence: CASSAALNQPQHF.

V and J are TRBV28 and TRBJ1-1; D uncertain. V shed 3 bases and J shed 1 base, with 6 bases lying between them. CDR3 length: 13 residues. Germline CDR1 reads MDHEN; CDR2 reads SYDVKM. The CDR3 nucleotides are TGTGCCAGCAGTTTGATGGCGAACACTGAAGCTTTCTTT. Translated, it gives CASSLMANTEAFF.

The V gene is TRBV7-6, the J gene TRBJ1-5; possibly TRBD1 for D (5 bases). This CDR3 comprises 13 residues. The germline V and J ends were trimmed by 1 base and 4 bases, with 5 bases remaining between them. In germline, CDR1 is SGHVS, CDR2 FNYEAQ. CDR3 protein: CASSLGQNQPQHF. In nucleotides, the CDR3 is TGTGCCAGCAGCTTAGGACAGAATCAGCCCCAGCATTTT.

This chain uses TRBV30 with TRBJ2-3, with D possibly TRBD2 on 5 matching bases. CDR1 and CDR2 from the germline V gene are GTSNPN and SVGIG (reference sequence). This CDR3 contains 13 residues. V lost 6 bases and J 2 bases, leaving 12 bases between the germline ends. CDR3 sequence reads: CACSVANTDTQYF. CDR3 in DNA: TGTGCCTGCTCGGTAGCGAACACAGATACGCAGTATTTT.

The V call is TRBV7-8, the J call TRBJ2-7; 7 bases are shared with TRBD1. Germline CDR1 and CDR2: SGHVS and FQNEAQ. This CDR3 is built from 14 residues. The V gene end was trimmed by 5 bases and the J gene end by 2 bases; junction bases not matched to a gene: 6. This chain's CDR3 is CASSLHRGAYEQYF. The CDR3 bases are TGTGCCAGCAGCCTACACAGGGGAGCCTACGAGCAGTACTTC. The full variable domain, in which reference TRBV7-8 and TRBJ2-7 provide the parts outside the CDR3, is GAGVSQSPRYKVAKRGQDVALRCDPISGHVSLFWYQQALGQGPEFLTYFQNEAQLDKSGLPSDRFFAERPEGSVSTLKIQRTQQEDSAVYLCASSLHRGAYEQYFGPGTRLTVT.

V gene TRBV9 combines with J gene TRBJ2-3; 9 bases map to TRBD2. V lost 5 bases to trimming and J lost 1 base; unmatched junction nucleotides: 5. Germline V CDR1 and CDR2: SGDLS, YYNGEE. CDR3 length: 15 residues. The CDR3 protein is CASSPTSGRTDTQYF. CDR3 DNA sequence: TGTGCCAGCAGTCCGACTAGCGGCCGCACAGATACGCAGTATTTT.

The rearrangement links TRBV5-5 to TRBJ2-5; D possibly corresponds to TRBD1 (6 bases). The CDR3 is 14 amino acids. Trimming left V 1 base short and J 3 bases short, with 10 bases between. Germline lookup yields CDR1 SGHKS and CDR2 YYEKEE (reference sequence). CDR3 residues: CASSLYRVEETQYF. The CDR3 bases are TGTGCCAGCAGCTTGTACAGGGTTGAAGAGACCCAGTACTTC.

The rearrangement joins TRBV9 to TRBJ1-3; D gene ambiguous. The ends were cut back, 7 bases at V and 5 bases at J, with 10 bases in the middle. Germline V gene sequence: CDR1 SGDLS, CDR2 YYNGEE. The CDR3 sequence is 12 residues long. The chain's CDR3 is CASASPRNTIYF. In DNA form, the CDR3 reads TGTGCCAGCGCCAGTCCCCGAAACACCATATATTTT. Drawing the rest from reference TRBV9 and TRBJ1-3, the complete variable domain is DSGVTQTPKHLITATGQRVTLRCSPRSGDLSVYWYQQSLDQGLQFLIQYYNGEERAKGNILERFSAQQFPDLHSELNLSSLELGDSALYFCASASPRNTIYFGEGSWLTVV.

V is TRBV7-2 and J is TRBJ2-7; D is unresolved. V was pared by 4 bases and J by 4 bases, with 5 bases between. CDR3 length: 11 amino acids. Germline CDR1 is SGHTA and CDR2 is FQGNSA. The CDR3: CASSSRYEQYF. CDR3 coding DNA: TGTGCCAGCAGCTCCAGATACGAGCAGTACTTC.